This T cell receptor beta chain was found in a study of blood T cell repertoires in COVID-19. TCRdb's table, derived via immunoSEQ multiplex PCR, lists solely in-frame clones and lacks some. This sample carries over 120,000 clones, under 90% of them seen once, and the ten largest clones take 35% to 55%. Germline CDR1 LNHDA, CDR2 SQIVND (reference sequence). The CDR3 is made up of 14 amino acids. V dropped 5 bases and J dropped 6; count of bases not matched to a gene: 5. This chain links TRBV19 with TRBJ1-5; TRBD1 matches at 9 bases. This clonotype was sampled from a human donor in a cohort sampled during active COVID-19. Sequencing was carried out using peripheral blood. CDR3 amino acids: CASSGTGGFQPQHF. The CDR3 DNA reads TGTGCCAGTAGTGGAACAGGGGGCTTTCAGCCCCAGCATTTT.